These 18 T cell receptor beta chains were sequenced from one sample in a study of spatial heterogeneity in lung cancer. Antigen specificity for these receptors is unknown. The time point is: sample taken at primary tumor resection. One entry per CDR3 protein, called by TCRdb with MiXCR from the 5' RACE reads. The sample has 7,500 to 8,000 distinct CDR3 sequences, roughly 7.5% seen once; the top ten hold about a sixth. Notes on the study in general: It was found that expanded intratumoral alpha and beta TCR counts tracked tumor mutation counts.

The sequencing here drew on lung tumor tissue, taken at surgery. The receptors shown here come from a female donor with early-stage non-small cell lung cancer.

This clonotype was counted at least ten times. Because the library targeted alpha chains, this beta chain is an off-target read whose size means little. This rearrangement joins TRBV20-1 to TRBJ2-7; 9 nucleotides match TRBD2. This CDR3 has 18 residues. Per the germline V gene, CDR1 is DFQATT and CDR2 is SNEGSKA (reference sequence). The ends lost 5 bases at V and 3 bases at J; junction bases unmatched: 20. The CDR3 reads CSAEEGRGRDQQLYEQYF. In DNA, the CDR3 is TGCAGTGCTGAAGAGGGGCGCGGGAGGGATCAACAACTCTACGAGCAGTACTTC.

Judged by abundance, this clonotype is medium-sized. Found in a library prepared for alpha chains, this beta chain is an off-target read, and its abundance has little meaning. The rearrangement joins TRBV5-6 to TRBJ2-5; 15 bases match TRBD2. The trim removed 3 bases at V and 9 bases at J, leaving 12 bases unmatched. The length of the CDR3 is 17 residues. Germline values: CDR1 SGHDT, CDR2 YYEEEE. For the CDR3, the DNA is TGTGCCAGCAGCTGGACTAGCGGGAGGGCCGCGGTAATGGCCCAGTACTTC. It is translated as CASSWTSGRAAVMAQYF.

This clonotype was recorded at least ten times. Little can be read into the size of this beta chain, an off-target read in a library designed for alpha chains. The chain couples TRBV29-1 to TRBJ1-1; D ambiguous. Trimming removed 4 bases from V and 0 bases from J, with 6 bases in between. This CDR3 has 12 residues. Germline V gene sequence: CDR1 SQVTM, CDR2 ANQGSEA. CDR3 loop: CSVGHLNTEAFF. CDR3 sequence (DNA): TGCAGCGTTGGGCACCTGAACACTGAAGCTTTCTTT.

This clonotype ranks as medium-sized. The library was built for alpha chains, so this beta chain is an off-target read and its size means little. The chain couples TRBV10-3 to TRBJ2-1; 16 bases are shared with TRBD2. This CDR3 comprises 15 residues. Trimming took 6 bases from V and 9 from J; bases not matched to a gene: 5. CDR1 ENHRY and CDR2 SYGVKD come from the germline V gene. CDR3 in amino acids: CAISPGLAGGGEQFF. Written as DNA, the CDR3 is TGTGCCATCAGCCCGGGACTAGCGGGAGGGGGTGAGCAGTTCTTC.

This clonotype was found many times. Within a library made for alpha chains, this beta chain is off target, and its count is uninformative. This sequence joins TRBV4-2 and TRBJ2-5, with TRBD2 matching 7 bases. Per the germline V gene, CDR1 is LGHNA and CDR2 is YNFKEQ. J gave up 4 bases and V 4 bases, and 21 bases lay outside the gene matches. The CDR3 is made up of 19 amino acids. This CDR3 is CASSPMVGGSPFGGETQYF. CDR3 coding DNA: TGTGCCAGCAGCCCGATGGTTGGCGGGAGTCCCTTTGGGGGAGAGACCCAGTACTTC.

The sample holds many counts of this clonotype. This beta chain is an unintended read in a library built for alpha chains; its size means little. The rearrangement joins TRBV5-1 to TRBJ2-5; 7 nucleotides match TRBD2. This CDR3 region has 13 residues. Germline V CDR1 and CDR2: SGHRS, YFSETQ. The ends lost 6 bases at V and 5 bases at J; junction bases unmatched: 7. Here the CDR3 reads CASTPTAGETQYF. CDR3 coding DNA: TGCGCCAGCACTCCGACAGCGGGGGAGACCCAGTACTTC.

This clonotype came up many times. This beta chain came through as a stray read in a library set up for alpha chains, and its size says little. This chain uses TRBV20-1 with TRBJ2-1; TRBD2 aligns across 8 bases. The V and J ends lost 1 base and 1 base, in that order; junction bases with no gene match: 6. The CDR3 contains 16 residues. Germline V gene data show CDR1 as DFQATT and CDR2 as SNEGSKA (reference sequence). The CDR3 loop is CSARVGGGKSYNEQFF. The CDR3 nucleotides read TGCAGTGCTAGAGTTGGCGGGGGGAAATCCTACAATGAGCAGTTCTTC.

This clonotype was counted many times. This beta chain is an unintended read in a library built for alpha chains; its size means little. The V and J genes are TRBV6-5 and TRBJ2-1; 11 positions agree with TRBD2. The CDR3 is 14 amino acids. Losses at the gene ends were 0 bases for V and 9 bases for J; bases not matched to a gene: 1. Germline values: CDR1 MNHEY, CDR2 SVGAGI. This CDR3 is CASSYSGLAGEQFF. CDR3 bases: TGTGCCAGCAGTTACTCAGGACTAGCGGGTGAGCAGTTCTTC.

The sample holds many counts of this clonotype. In a library made to pick up alpha chains, this beta chain is a stray read with a size that means little. V and J are TRBV6-2 or TRBV6-3 and TRBJ2-7, with 7 bases fitting TRBD1. In germline, CDR1 is MNHEY, CDR2 SVGEGT. The CDR3 contains 15 residues. V trimming: 5 bases; J trimming: 3 bases; junction bases outside the gene matches: 10. The CDR3: CASSGSGGSVYEQYF. CDR3 bases: TGTGCCAGCAGTGGATCAGGGGGATCGGTCTACGAGCAGTACTTC.

The sample holds many counts of this clonotype. In a library made to pick up alpha chains, this beta chain is a stray read with a size that means little. The gene calls are TRBV18 and TRBJ1-6; D gene uncertain. The germline V and J ends were trimmed by 5 bases and 8 bases, with 10 bases remaining between them. This CDR3 is built from 13 residues. From germline, CDR1 is KGHSH and CDR2 LQKENI. CDR3 nucleotide sequence: TGTGCCAGCTCAGGACTATCGGATTCACCCCTCCACTTT. Its translation: CASSGLSDSPLHF.

This clonotype was detected many times. A library prepared for alpha chains yielded this beta chain as an off-target read; its size is of little meaning. The chain uses TRBV15 and TRBJ2-4; 7 positions match TRBD2. Germline V gene sequence: CDR1 LNHNV, CDR2 YYDKDF (reference sequence). V was pared by 0 bases and J by 2 bases, with 7 bases of the junction left unmatched. There are 17 residues in the CDR3. The CDR3 reads CATSRDSTAGTKNIQYF. In nucleotides, the CDR3 is TGTGCCACCAGCAGAGATTCGACAGCGGGAACCAAAAACATTCAGTACTTC.

This clonotype was picked up many times. Because this beta chain is a stray read in a library intended to capture alpha chains, its abundance should not be given much weight. The chain joins TRBV9 to TRBJ1-2; D unresolved. Trimming removed 4 bases at V and 2 bases at J, with 12 bases between. CDR1 is SGDLS, CDR2 YYNGEE, per germline. The CDR3 spans 14 residues. CDR3 amino acids: CASSRVTGNYGYTF. CDR3 DNA sequence: TGTGCCAGCAGCCGAGTAACCGGAAACTATGGCTACACCTTC.

In regard to this clonotype: With the library built for alpha chains, this beta chain is off target and its frequency is not meaningful. The rearrangement links TRBV5-6 to TRBJ2-7; 8 bases map to TRBD1. Unmatched junction bases numbered 3, after V lost 0 bases and J lost 4 bases. The germline V gene has CDR1 SGHDT and CDR2 YYEEEE. This CDR3 comprises 14 residues. CDR3 bases: TGTGCCAGCAGCTTGGGCCAGGGGGCGTACGAGCAGTACTTC. Translating it yields CASSLGQGAYEQYF.

This clonotype is medium-sized within its sample. Because this beta chain is a stray read in a library intended to capture alpha chains, its abundance should not be given much weight. V usage is TRBV24-1 and J usage is TRBJ2-5; D gene ambiguous. This CDR3 contains 9 residues. The germline V gene has CDR1 KGHDR and CDR2 SFDVKD. Trimming pared 10 bases from V and 2 bases from J, leaving 1 base between. Here the CDR3 reads CATQETQYF. The CDR3 DNA follows: TGTGCCACGCAAGAGACCCAGTACTTC.

This clonotype occurred many times. This beta chain came through as a stray read in a library set up for alpha chains, and its size says little. CDR3 nucleotide sequence: TGTGCCAGCAGCTTAGCCAGAGCGGGAAACACCATATATTTT. It yields the protein CASSLARAGNTIYF. The rearrangement links TRBV7-9 to TRBJ1-3; no definite D call. The CDR3 is made up of 14 amino acids. V lost 0 bases, J lost 4 bases, and 7 bases lay in between. Germline-derived CDR1 and CDR2 are SEHNR and FQNEAQ (reference sequence).

In its sample, this clonotype was seen once. In a library made to pick up alpha chains, this beta chain is a stray read with a size that means little. The V gene is TRBV6-2 or TRBV6-3, the J gene TRBJ2-3; D tentatively reads TRBD1 or TRBD2 (6 bases each). CDR3 length: 15 amino acids. The V end lost 6 bases, the J end lost 6 bases, and 19 bases lay between the germline ends. CDR1 MNHEY and CDR2 SVGEGT come from the germline V gene. This CDR3 reads CASRGARGRMDTQYF. The CDR3 nucleotides read TGTGCCAGCAGGGGAGCTAGGGGGAGGATGGATACGCAGTATTTT.

By share, this clonotype ranks as medium-sized. Because this beta chain is a stray read in a library intended to capture alpha chains, its abundance should not be given much weight. In DNA, the CDR3 is TGTGCCAGTAGGGGCGGTGGCTACACCTTC. This gives the protein CASRGGGYTF. The chain combines TRBV19 with TRBJ1-2; D unclear. The V gene's germline CDR1 is LNHDA and CDR2 SQIVND (reference sequence). CDR3 length: 10 amino acids. V lost 6 bases and J 7 bases, leaving 6 bases between the germline ends. The variable domain in full, with the rest retrieved from reference TRBV19 and TRBJ1-2, is DGGITQSPKYLFRKEGQNVTLSCEQNLNHDAMYWYRQDPGQGLRLIYYSQIVNDFQKGDIAEGYSVSREKKESFPLTVTSAQKNPTAFYLCASRGGGYTFGSGTRLTVV.

Concerning this clonotype: With the library built for alpha chains, this beta chain is off target and its frequency is not meaningful. The chain uses TRBV6-6 and TRBJ1-5; 9 positions agree with TRBD1. In germline, CDR1 is MNHNY, CDR2 SVGAGI (reference sequence). The CDR3 consists of 15 residues. V trimming: 0 bases; J trimming: 6 bases; junction bases outside the gene matches: 3. For the CDR3, the DNA is TGTGCCAGCAGTTACTCGACAGGGGGGTCTCAGCCCCAGCATTTT. Translating it yields CASSYSTGGSQPQHF.